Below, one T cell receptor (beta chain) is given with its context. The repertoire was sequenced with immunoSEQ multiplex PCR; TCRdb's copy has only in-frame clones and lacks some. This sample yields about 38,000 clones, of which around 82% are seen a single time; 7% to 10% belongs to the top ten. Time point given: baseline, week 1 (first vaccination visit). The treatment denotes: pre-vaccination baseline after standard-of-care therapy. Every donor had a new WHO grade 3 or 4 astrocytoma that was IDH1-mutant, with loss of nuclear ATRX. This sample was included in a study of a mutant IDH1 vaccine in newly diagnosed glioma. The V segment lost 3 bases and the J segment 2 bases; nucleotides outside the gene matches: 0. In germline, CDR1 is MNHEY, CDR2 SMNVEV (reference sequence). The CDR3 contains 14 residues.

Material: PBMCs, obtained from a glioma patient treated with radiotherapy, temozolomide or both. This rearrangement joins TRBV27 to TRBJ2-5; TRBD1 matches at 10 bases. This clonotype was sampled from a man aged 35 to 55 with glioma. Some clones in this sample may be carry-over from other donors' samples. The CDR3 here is CASSLDRGQETQYF. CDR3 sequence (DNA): TGTGCCAGCAGTTTGGACAGGGGGCAAGAGACCCAGTACTTC.